One and the same sample provided the 3 T cell receptor beta chains below, sequenced in a study of T cell repertoires in cytomegalovirus infection. TCRdb ran MiXCR on the reads and lists one entry per CDR3 protein. The repertoire holds hundreds of thousands of distinct CDR3 sequences, with roughly a quarter as singletons. Material: CD8+ T cells from PBMCs. These receptors were collected from a human donor in good health (CMV status not recorded). Some clones in this sample may be carry-over from other donors' samples.

The chain recombines TRBV20-1 with TRBJ2-2; D assignment may be TRBD1 or TRBD2 (5 bases each). The V gene's germline CDR1 is DFQATT and CDR2 SNEGSKA (reference sequence). Trimming took 2 bases from V and 3 from J, leaving 13 bases between them. The CDR3 has 15 amino acids. Here the CDR3 DNA reads TGCAGTGCTAGATACGGGGCGCGAGACACCGGGGAGCTGTTTTTT. This gives the protein CSARYGARDTGELFF.

A few counts support this clonotype. The chain recombines TRBV27 with TRBJ2-1; 10 bases map to TRBD1. The CDR3 is 10 residues long. V lost 6 bases to trimming and J lost 14 bases; unmatched junction nucleotides: 1. Germline V gene sequence: CDR1 MNHEY, CDR2 SMNVEV (reference sequence). The CDR3 nucleotides read TGTGCCAGCAGAGGACAGGGGGAGTTCTTC. This translates into CASRGQGEFF.

This clonotype was counted many times. This sequence joins TRBV12-3 or TRBV12-4 and TRBJ2-1; the D is unclear. V lost 6 bases and J lost 2, with 11 bases in between. This CDR3 is built from 14 residues. The CDR3 loop reads CASSLLAPYNEQFF. Written as DNA, the CDR3 is TGTGCCAGCAGCCTCTTAGCCCCCTACAATGAGCAGTTCTTC.